Each of the 22 T cell receptor beta chains below was sequenced from the same sample in a study of graft-versus-host responses after intestinal transplantation. The repertoire was sequenced with immunoSEQ multiplex PCR; TCRdb's copy has only in-frame clones and lacks some. The data show tens of thousands of clones, approximately 80% seen once. These receptors have no known antigen. This specimen was unstimulated CD4+ T cells sorted from spleen or lymph node cells, taken before transplant. These receptors were collected from a human donor who was the organ donor for an intestinal transplant.

Concerning this clone: This same CDR3 is encoded by further DNA sequences in the sample. The CDR3 protein is CASSEQGTDTQYF. For the CDR3, the DNA is TGTGCCAGCAGTGAACAGGGTACAGATACGCAGTATTTT. This chain connects TRBV2 to TRBJ2-3; D may be TRBD1 (5 bases). With 2 bases removed from V and 3 bases from J, the gap between germline ends came to 6 bases. CDR1 SNHLY and CDR2 FYNNEI come from the germline V gene. This CDR3 comprises 13 residues.

This chain links TRBV5-1 with TRBJ2-7; 13 nucleotides agree with TRBD2. This CDR3 has 14 amino acids. Germline trimming cut 4 bases from V and 3 bases from J; bases unmatched to any gene: 1. Germline CDR1 SGHRS, CDR2 YFSETQ. The CDR3 DNA reads as TGCGCCAGCAGCCGGACTAGCGGGGGCTACGAGCAGTACGTC. Translating gives CASSRTSGGYEQYV.

The rearrangement joins TRBV9 to TRBJ2-5; 8 bases align to TRBD2. The CDR3 contains 16 residues. J gave up 5 bases and V 0 bases, and 9 bases lay outside the gene matches. CDR1 SGDLS and CDR2 YYNGEE come from the germline V gene. CDR3 residues: CASSVDRGGVSETQYF. DNA for the CDR3: TGTGCCAGCAGCGTAGATCGGGGGGGGGTCTCGGAGACCCAGTACTTC.

The chain couples TRBV14 to TRBJ1-2; 9 bases align to TRBD1. This CDR3 has 18 amino acids. The V gene's germline CDR1 is SGHDN and CDR2 FVKESK. Trimming cost V 4 bases and J 8 bases; bases outside gene matches: 20. The CDR3 region has the DNA TGTGCCAGCAGCCGTTTATTCGGCGGGACAGGGATTACAGTGGGCTACACCTTC. It translates to CASSRLFGGTGITVGYTF. Using reference TRBV14 and TRBJ1-2 for the parts outside the CDR3, the full variable domain is EAGVTQFPSHSVIEKGQTVTLRCDPISGHDNLYWYRRVMGKEIKFLLHFVKESKQDESGMPNNRFLAERTGGTYSTLKVQPAELEDSGVYFCASSRLFGGTGITVGYTFGSGTRLTVV.

In this sample, this clone turned up a few times. The V and J genes are TRBV4-3 and TRBJ1-4; the D gene is possibly TRBD1 (5 bases). V gave up 3 bases and J gave up 7 bases, with 18 bases separating them. The germline CDR1 and CDR2 sequences are LGHNA and YSLEER. This CDR3 is 16 amino acids long. CDR3 in DNA: TGCGCCAGCAGCCAGGGCGGTGGGGCGGGGGTTGAAAAACTGTTTTTT. Amino acid sequence: CASSQGGGAGVEKLFF.

This chain joins TRBV29-1 and TRBJ1-2; D possibly corresponds to TRBD1 (5 bases). The ends were cut back, 3 bases at V and 4 bases at J, with 12 bases in the middle. The germline V gene encodes CDR1 SQVTM and CDR2 ANQGSEA. The CDR3 loop spans 13 amino acids. The CDR3 loop is CSVDSTGVYGYTF. The DNA of the CDR3 is TGCAGCGTTGATTCAACAGGTGTCTATGGCTACACCTTC.

The chain has TRBV11-2 and TRBJ2-2, with D maybe TRBD1 (5 bases). This CDR3 has 15 amino acids. Trimming cost V 0 bases and J 7 bases, with 12 bases left between them. CDR1 and CDR2 from the germline V gene are SGHAT and FQNNGV. In DNA, the CDR3 is TGTGCCAGCAGCTTAGAACAGGTTGGGATCGGGGAGCTGTTTTTT. Protein: CASSLEQVGIGELFF.

This clone was seen only a few times. V is TRBV5-6 and J is TRBJ1-2, with a weak D call TRBD1 (6 bases). V was pared by 2 bases and J by 7 bases, with 18 bases between. The CDR3 spans 15 residues. Germline V lookup: CDR1 SGHDT, CDR2 YYEEEE. CDR3 bases: TGTGCCAGCAGCTTTTTGCGGACAGCAGTCTCTGGCTACACCTTC. It specifies CASSFLRTAVSGYTF. The complete variable domain, with remaining parts taken from reference TRBV5-6 and TRBJ1-2, reads DAGVTQSPTHLIKTRGQQVTLRCSPKSGHDTVSWYQQALGQGPQFIFQYYEEEERQRGNFPDRFSGHQFPNYSSELNVNALLLGDSALYLCASSFLRTAVSGYTFGSGTRLTVV.

The V and J genes are TRBV5-4 and TRBJ1-1, with unresolved D. Trimming removed 0 bases at V and 0 bases at J, with 12 bases between. The CDR3 sequence is 16 residues long. Germline V lookup: CDR1 SGHNT, CDR2 YYREEE (reference sequence). DNA for the CDR3: TGTGCCAGCAGCTTGGACCCCAGGTACATGAACACTGAAGCTTTCTTT. Translating it yields CASSLDPRYMNTEAFF. The full variable domain, with the rest looked up from reference TRBV5-4 and TRBJ1-1, is ETGVTQSPTHLIKTRGQQVTLRCSSQSGHNTVSWYQQALGQGPQFIFQYYREEENGRGNFPPRFSGLQFPNYSSELNVNALELDDSALYLCASSLDPRYMNTEAFFGQGTRLTVV.

The chain is built from TRBV5-6 and TRBJ2-1; tentatively, D is TRBD2 (6 bases). Germline CDR1 and CDR2: SGHDT and YYEEEE. Trimming pared 3 bases from V and 8 bases from J, leaving 15 bases between. The CDR3 is 14 residues long. CDR3 protein: CASSSPSGVYEQFF. The DNA for the CDR3 is TGTGCCAGCAGCTCCCCGTCGGGGGTGTATGAGCAGTTCTTC.

The chain links TRBV5-6 to TRBJ1-6; D is uncertain. V lost 0 bases and J lost 10, with 11 bases in between. Germline CDR1 and CDR2: SGHDT and YYEEEE. The CDR3 totals 14 residues. The CDR3 nucleotides are TGTGCCAGCAGCTTGGAACTAGGGAACTCACCCCTCCACTTT. Protein sequence: CASSLELGNSPLHF. The whole variable domain, filled in from reference TRBV5-6 and TRBJ1-6, reads DAGVTQSPTHLIKTRGQQVTLRCSPKSGHDTVSWYQQALGQGPQFIFQYYEEEERQRGNFPDRFSGHQFPNYSSELNVNALLLGDSALYLCASSLELGNSPLHFGNGTRLTVT.

The rearrangement uses TRBV5-1 and TRBJ1-4; D is unresolved. The V and J ends lost 5 bases and 0 bases respectively, with 8 bases between them. The CDR3 has 14 amino acids. CDR1 is SGHRS, CDR2 YFSETQ, per germline. CDR3 sequence reads: CASRTGTTNEKLFF. Here the CDR3 DNA reads TGCGCCAGCAGGACCGGGACAACTAATGAAAAACTGTTTTTT.

With respect to this clone: At one end, the junction sequence differs from germline, possibly due to a read error. The genes are TRBV7-7 and TRBJ2-2; the match to TRBD1 covers 9 bases. Germline V gene sequence: CDR1 SSHAT, CDR2 FNYEAQ (reference sequence). The CDR3 is 17 amino acids. The CDR3 loop is CASSSLSGTGPTGELFF. In DNA form, the CDR3 reads TGTGCTAGCAGCTCACTTTCCGGGACAGGGCCCACCGGGGAGCTGTTTTTT.

In DNA, the CDR3 is TGCGCCAGCAGTTTACAATCGTACACTGAAGCTTTCTTT. It yields the protein CASSLQSYTEAFF. The chain carries TRBV10-2 and TRBJ1-1; D uncertain. V lost 5 bases to trimming and J lost 3 bases, with 10 bases between them. Germline-derived CDR1 and CDR2 are WSHSY and SAAADI. This CDR3 is built from 13 residues.

The chain combines TRBV19 with TRBJ1-1; 7 positions agree with TRBD1. J was trimmed by 1 base and V by 3 bases; bases with no gene match: 11. The germline gives CDR1 LNHDA, CDR2 SQIVND (reference sequence). There are 17 residues in the CDR3. CDR3 sequence (DNA): TGTGCCAGTAGTATGGTCCCCGGGACAGCCGCGAACACTGAAGCTTTCTTT. It codes for CASSMVPGTAANTEAFF.

The V and J genes are TRBV19 and TRBJ1-2; TRBD1 matches 7 bases. The germline V gene encodes CDR1 LNHDA and CDR2 SQIVND (reference sequence). With V trimmed by 5 bases and J by 2 bases, 11 bases remained unmatched. The CDR3 totals 16 residues. In DNA form, the CDR3 reads TGTGCCAGTAGTCTACAGGGGTCGCCCTCGAACTATGGCTACACCTTC. This encodes CASSLQGSPSNYGYTF.

This chain connects TRBV4-1 to TRBJ2-3, with 10 bases aligning to TRBD2. Trimming at V came to 4 bases and at J to 3 bases, leaving 10 bases not matched to a gene. The CDR3 spans 17 residues. Germline assignment: CDR1 MGHRA and CDR2 YSYEKL. CDR3 in DNA: TGCGCCAGCAGCCCAATAGCGGGGGGTCTCTATACAGATACGCAGTATTTT. Protein sequence: CASSPIAGGLYTDTQYF.

V and J are TRBV27 and TRBJ1-3; 10 bases are a match to TRBD1. V was pared by 0 bases and J by 4 bases, with 3 bases of the junction left unmatched. Germline V gene sequence: CDR1 MNHEY, CDR2 SMNVEV (reference sequence). The CDR3 consists of 16 residues. The DNA for the CDR3 is TGTGCCAGCAGTTTATCGGGACAGGGGCCCGGAAACACCATATATTTT. Its protein is CASSLSGQGPGNTIYF.

The V gene is TRBV6-5, the J gene TRBJ1-3; D uncertain. Looked up from germline, CDR1 is MNHEY and CDR2 is SVGAGI. CDR3 size: 12 residues. Trimming took off 6 bases at V and 5 bases at J, with 8 bases between the two ends. The CDR3 DNA is TGTGCCAGCAGCCTAGACCGAAACACCATATATTTT. It encodes CASSLDRNTIYF.

This clone was counted a few times. This chain uses TRBV6-6 with TRBJ1-6; 7 bases match TRBD1. J gave up 5 bases and V 6 bases, and 7 bases lay outside the gene matches. The CDR3 sequence is 15 residues long. In germline, CDR1 is MNHNY, CDR2 SVGAGI (reference sequence). The CDR3 protein is CASREQGLDNSPLHF. CDR3 sequence (DNA): TGTGCCAGCAGAGAACAGGGGTTGGATAATTCACCCCTCCACTTT.

The chain is built from TRBV2 and TRBJ2-5, with 11 bases fitting TRBD2. The CDR3 loop spans 14 amino acids. J was trimmed by 7 bases and V by 6 bases; bases with no gene match: 7. Germline assignment: CDR1 SNHLY and CDR2 FYNNEI. The CDR3 DNA reads as TGTGCCAGCAGCGAACTAGCGGGGGTTGGGACCCAGTACTTC. This gives the protein CASSELAGVGTQYF.

The genes are TRBV7-2 and TRBJ2-3; 15 nucleotides match TRBD2. Losses at the gene ends were 1 base for V and 9 bases for J; bases not matched to a gene: 11. The CDR3 consists of 18 residues. From germline, CDR1 is SGHTA and CDR2 FQGNSA. The CDR3 loop is CASSLEPRTSGGVSTQYF. The DNA of the CDR3 is TGTGCCAGCAGCTTAGAACCTCGGACTAGCGGGGGGGTCAGCACGCAGTATTTT.